This T cell receptor beta chain originates from a study of technical replicates of blood from several donors. The data were produced by immunoSEQ multiplex PCR, yet TCRdb's version contains in-frame clones alone and is incomplete. The sample contains over 75,000 clones, 95% to 97% of which appear only once. The sample comprised T cells isolated from PBMCs. This receptor was identified in a human donor in good health.

This CDR3 is CASSLAGATDTQYF. In nucleotides, the CDR3 is TGCGCCAGCAGCTTGGCGGGAGCCACAGATACGCAGTATTTT. This sequence joins TRBV5-1 and TRBJ2-3; D perhaps matches TRBD2 (6 bases). V lost 0 bases, J lost 2 bases, and 7 bases lay in between. This CDR3 contains 14 residues. Germline V gives CDR1 SGHRS, CDR2 YFSETQ.